The clone carrying this TCR beta chain was seen just once. The record originates from a study of T cell changes during pregnancy in multiple sclerosis. The CDR3 has 11 amino acids. Germline CDR1 reads GTSNPN; CDR2 reads SVGIG (reference sequence). V was shortened by 1 base and J by 5 bases, with 6 bases between the two germline ends. Using immunoSEQ multiplex PCR, the repertoire was profiled, and TCRdb retains in-frame clones only, with some absent. Seen here are tens of thousands of clones, around 91% observed once, and the top ten hold around 0.69%. The source of this sequence is a female donor in good health, enrolled as a control in a pregnancy study. V gene TRBV30 combines with J gene TRBJ2-7; maybe TRBD1 (6 bases). The input for sequencing was CD4+ T cells from peripheral blood mononuclear cells, taken in the second trimester of pregnancy. CDR3: CAWSDRDEQYF. Written as DNA, the CDR3 is TGTGCCTGGAGTGACAGGGACGAGCAGTACTTC.